This T cell receptor beta chain derives from a study of T cell responses to AZD1222 COVID-19 vaccine. Whole-study findings and limits: Among vaccine-associated CD4 TCRs, coverage spanned spike, with dominance at 160-218 and 743-854. Clonal diversity may have been underestimated, and the donors were mostly white British, with more females than males.

This clone was counted a few times. Antigen unknown. Clones were read by immunoSEQ multiplex PCR, and TCRdb kept only the in-frame ones, dropping some. The repertoire has 95,000 to 100,000 clones, roughly nine tenths of them found once; the top ten carry 16%. The germline CDR1 and CDR2 sequences are SGHNT and YYREEE (reference sequence). The V gene lost 4 bases and the J gene lost 6 bases, with 14 bases spanning the gap. The CDR3 runs to 13 residues. The clonotype originates from an adult in good health. The sequenced sample was peripheral blood, obtained on day 0 of AZD1222 vaccination. The chain recombines TRBV5-4 with TRBJ2-7; D gene unclear. The CDR3 loop reads CASSPSRPGEQYF. The CDR3 nucleotides read TGTGCCAGCAGCCCGAGTAGACCCGGCGAGCAGTACTTC. Filled out from reference TRBV5-4 and TRBJ2-7, the complete variable domain reads ETGVTQSPTHLIKTRGQQVTLRCSSQSGHNTVSWYQQALGQGPQFIFQYYREEENGRGNFPPRFSGLQFPNYSSELNVNALELDDSALYLCASSPSRPGEQYFGPGTRLTVT.